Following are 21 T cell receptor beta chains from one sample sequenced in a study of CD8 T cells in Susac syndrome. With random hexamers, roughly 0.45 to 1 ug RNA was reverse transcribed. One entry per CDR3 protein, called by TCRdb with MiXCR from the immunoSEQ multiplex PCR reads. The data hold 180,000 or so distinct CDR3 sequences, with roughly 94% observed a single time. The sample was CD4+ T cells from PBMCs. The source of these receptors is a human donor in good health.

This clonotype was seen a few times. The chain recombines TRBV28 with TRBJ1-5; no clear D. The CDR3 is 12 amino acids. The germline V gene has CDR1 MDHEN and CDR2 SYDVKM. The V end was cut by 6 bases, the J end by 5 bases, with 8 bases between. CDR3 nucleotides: TGTGCCAGCAGCCCGGGGTATCAGCCCCAGCATTTT. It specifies CASSPGYQPQHF.

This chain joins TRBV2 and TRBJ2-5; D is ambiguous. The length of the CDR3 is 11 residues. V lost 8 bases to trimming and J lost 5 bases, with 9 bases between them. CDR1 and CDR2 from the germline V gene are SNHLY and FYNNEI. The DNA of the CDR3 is TGTGCCAGCGGGATGGGTGAGACCCAGTACTTC. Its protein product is CASGMGETQYF.

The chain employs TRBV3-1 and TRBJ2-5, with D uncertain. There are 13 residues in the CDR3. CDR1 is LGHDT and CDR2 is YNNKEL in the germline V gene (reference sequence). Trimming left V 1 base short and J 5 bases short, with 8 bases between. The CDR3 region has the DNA TGTGCCAGCAGCCAAGTGAGGTGGGAGACCCAGTACTTC. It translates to CASSQVRWETQYF.

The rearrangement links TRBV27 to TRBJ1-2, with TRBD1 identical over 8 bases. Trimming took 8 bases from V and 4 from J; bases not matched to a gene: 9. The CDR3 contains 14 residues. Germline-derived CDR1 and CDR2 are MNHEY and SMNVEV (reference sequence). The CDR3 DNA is TGTGCCAGCTCTCAGGGACAGGCCGGCTATGGCTACACCTTC. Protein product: CASSQGQAGYGYTF.

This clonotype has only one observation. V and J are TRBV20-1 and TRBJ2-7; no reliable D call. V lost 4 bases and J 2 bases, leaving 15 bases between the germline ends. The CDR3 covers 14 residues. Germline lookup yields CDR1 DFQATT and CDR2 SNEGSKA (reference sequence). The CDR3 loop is CSATRAPGTYEQYF. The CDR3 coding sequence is TGCAGTGCTACACGAGCGCCAGGCACCTACGAGCAGTACTTC.

The CDR3: CASSPDVQETQYF. The CDR3 bases are TGTGCCAGCTCACCAGATGTTCAAGAGACCCAGTACTTC. The chain joins TRBV18 to TRBJ2-5, with D unclear. The germline CDR1 and CDR2 sequences are KGHSH and LQKENI. The germline V and J ends were trimmed by 2 bases and 2 bases, with 6 bases remaining between them. There are 13 residues in the CDR3.

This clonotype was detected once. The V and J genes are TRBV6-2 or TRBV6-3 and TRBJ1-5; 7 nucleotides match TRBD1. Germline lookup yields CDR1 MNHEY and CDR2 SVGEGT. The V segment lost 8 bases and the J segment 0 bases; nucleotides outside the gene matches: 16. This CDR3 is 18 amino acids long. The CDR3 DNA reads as TGTGCCAGCGCCGACCAACTGAAGACAGGGCGTAGCAATCAGCCCCAGCATTTT. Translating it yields CASADQLKTGRSNQPQHF.

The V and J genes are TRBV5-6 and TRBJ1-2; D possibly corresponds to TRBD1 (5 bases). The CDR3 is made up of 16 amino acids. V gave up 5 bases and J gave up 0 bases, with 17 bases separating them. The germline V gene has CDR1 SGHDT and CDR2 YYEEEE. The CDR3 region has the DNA TGTGCCAGCAGTTCAACTGTCAGGGCTCCTAACTATGGCTACACCTTC. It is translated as CASSSTVRAPNYGYTF.

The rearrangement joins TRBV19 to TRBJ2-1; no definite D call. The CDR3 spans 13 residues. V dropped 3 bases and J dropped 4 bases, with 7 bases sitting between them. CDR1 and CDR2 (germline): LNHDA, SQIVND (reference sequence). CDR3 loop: CASSIGRYNEQFF. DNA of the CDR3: TGTGCCAGTAGTATCGGGCGGTACAATGAGCAGTTCTTC.

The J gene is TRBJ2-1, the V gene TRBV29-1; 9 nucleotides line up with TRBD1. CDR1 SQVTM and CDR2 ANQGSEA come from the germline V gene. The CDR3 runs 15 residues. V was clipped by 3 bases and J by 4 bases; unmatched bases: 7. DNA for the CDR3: TGCAGCGTTGATCGACAGGGGGTCGCATACAATGAGCAGTTCTTC. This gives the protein CSVDRQGVAYNEQFF.

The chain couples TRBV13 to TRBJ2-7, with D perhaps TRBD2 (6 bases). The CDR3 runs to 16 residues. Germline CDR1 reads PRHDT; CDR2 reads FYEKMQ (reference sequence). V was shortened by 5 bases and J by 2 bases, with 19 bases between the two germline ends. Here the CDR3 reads CASSPRRRGPPYEQYF. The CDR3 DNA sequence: TGTGCCAGCAGCCCACGGAGGCGGGGTCCCCCCTACGAGCAGTACTTC.

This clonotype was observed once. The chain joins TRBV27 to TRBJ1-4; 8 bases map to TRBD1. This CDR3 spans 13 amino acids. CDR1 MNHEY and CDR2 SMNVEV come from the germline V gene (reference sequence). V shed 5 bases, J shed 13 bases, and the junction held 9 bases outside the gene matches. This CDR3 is CASSHIPGGGLFF. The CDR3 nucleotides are TGTGCCAGCAGTCACATCCCAGGGGGCGGACTGTTTTTT.

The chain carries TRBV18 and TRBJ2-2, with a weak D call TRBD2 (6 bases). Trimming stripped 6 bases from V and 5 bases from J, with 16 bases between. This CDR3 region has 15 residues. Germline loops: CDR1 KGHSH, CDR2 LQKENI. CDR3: CASSPAGTPTGELFF. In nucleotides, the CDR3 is TGTGCCAGCTCTCCAGCCGGGACTCCGACCGGGGAGCTGTTTTTT. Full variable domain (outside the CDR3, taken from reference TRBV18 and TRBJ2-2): NAGVMQNPRHLVRRRGQEARLRCSPMKGHSHVYWYRQLPEEGLKFMVYLQKENIIDESGMPKERFSAEFPKEGPSILRIQQVVRGDSAAYFCASSPAGTPTGELFFGEGSRLTVL.

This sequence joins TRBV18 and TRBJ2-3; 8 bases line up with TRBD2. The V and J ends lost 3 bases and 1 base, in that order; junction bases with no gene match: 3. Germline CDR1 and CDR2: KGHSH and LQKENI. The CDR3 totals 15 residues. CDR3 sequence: CASSPRLARTDTQYF. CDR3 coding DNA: TGTGCCAGCTCACCGCGACTAGCGCGCACAGATACGCAGTATTTT.

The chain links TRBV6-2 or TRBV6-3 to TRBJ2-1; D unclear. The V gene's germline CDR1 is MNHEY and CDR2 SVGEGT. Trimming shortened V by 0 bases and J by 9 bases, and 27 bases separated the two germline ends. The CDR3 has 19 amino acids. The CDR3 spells CASSYSRAMRNPHTFEQFF. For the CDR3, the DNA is TGTGCCAGCAGTTACTCCCGCGCAATGAGAAATCCCCACACGTTTGAGCAGTTCTTC.

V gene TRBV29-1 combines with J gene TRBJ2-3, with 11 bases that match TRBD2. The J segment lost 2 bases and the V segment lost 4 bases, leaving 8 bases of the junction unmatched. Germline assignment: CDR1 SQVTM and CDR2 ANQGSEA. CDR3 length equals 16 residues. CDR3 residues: CSVVTSGGSYTDTQYF. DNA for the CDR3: TGCAGCGTTGTAACTAGCGGGGGCAGTTACACAGATACGCAGTATTTT.

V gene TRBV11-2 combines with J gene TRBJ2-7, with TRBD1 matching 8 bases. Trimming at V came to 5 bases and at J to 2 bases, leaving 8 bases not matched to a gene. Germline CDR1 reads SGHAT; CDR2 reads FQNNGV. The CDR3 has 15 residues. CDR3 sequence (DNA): TGTGCCAGCAGCCGAATTGACAGGGGTGCCTACGAGCAGTACTTC. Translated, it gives CASSRIDRGAYEQYF.

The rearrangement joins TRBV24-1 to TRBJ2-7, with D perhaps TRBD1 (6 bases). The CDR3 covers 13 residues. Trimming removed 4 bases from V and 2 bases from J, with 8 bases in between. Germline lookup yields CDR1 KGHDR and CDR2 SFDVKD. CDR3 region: CATSEAGAYEQYF. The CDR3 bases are TGTGCCACCAGTGAGGCAGGGGCCTACGAGCAGTACTTC.

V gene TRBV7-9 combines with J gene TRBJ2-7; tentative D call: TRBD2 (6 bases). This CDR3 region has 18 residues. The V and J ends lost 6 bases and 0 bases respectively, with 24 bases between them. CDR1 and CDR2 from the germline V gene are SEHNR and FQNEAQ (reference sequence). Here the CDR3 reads CASSPPMGGGSSSYEQYF. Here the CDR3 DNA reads TGTGCCAGCAGTCCACCCATGGGGGGTGGCTCGAGCTCCTACGAGCAGTACTTC.

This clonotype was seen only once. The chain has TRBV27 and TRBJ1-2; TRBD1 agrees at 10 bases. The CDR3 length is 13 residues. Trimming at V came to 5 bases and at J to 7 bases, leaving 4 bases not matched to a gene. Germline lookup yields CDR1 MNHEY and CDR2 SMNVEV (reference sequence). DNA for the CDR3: TGTGCCAGCAGTCCCCGGGACAGGGGTGGCTACACCTTC. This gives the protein CASSPRDRGGYTF.

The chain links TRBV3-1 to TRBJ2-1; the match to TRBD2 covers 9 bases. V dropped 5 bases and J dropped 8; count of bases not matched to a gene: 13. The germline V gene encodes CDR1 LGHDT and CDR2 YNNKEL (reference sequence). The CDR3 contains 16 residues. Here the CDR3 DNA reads TGTGCCAGCAGCTCCGGGACTAGCCATATAATCTATGAGCAGTTCTTC. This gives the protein CASSSGTSHIIYEQFF.